This is a list of T cell receptor beta chains from one sample in a study of T cells in tuberculosis. Clones were sequenced by immunoSEQ multiplex PCR, and TCRdb holds only the in-frame ones, with some missing. The sample lists roughly 7,100 clones, 85% to 95% seen once, with more than 9% in the top ten. Sequencing input: PBMCs. The receptors were sampled from an adult with tuberculosis. Each CDR3 is given with its conserved first and last residue. D genes are given only for firm matches. Clone size is not always given. Where it is, it says once, few, many or a class for expanded clones.

d_gene: NA
v_gene: TRBV11-3
j_gene: TRBJ2-7
abundance: NA
CDR3nt: TGTGCCAGCAGCTTGGGAGACGAGCAGTACTTC
CDR3aa: CASSLGDEQYF

d_gene: TRBD2
v_gene: TRBV19
j_gene: TRBJ2-3
abundance: NA
CDR3nt: TGTGCCAGTAGTACCCTAGCGGGACTTAGCACAGATACGCAGTATTTT
CDR3aa: CASSTLAGLSTDTQYF

d_gene: TRBD1
v_gene: TRBV7-2
j_gene: TRBJ2-3
abundance: NA
CDR3nt: TGTGCCAGCCGCACAGGGGGCCTAAGCACAGATACGCAGTATTTT
CDR3aa: CASRTGGLSTDTQYF

d_gene: TRBD1
v_gene: TRBV5-8
j_gene: TRBJ2-5
abundance: NA
CDR3nt: TGTGCCAGCAGCGGGCGGACAGGGGGCCAAGAGACCCAGTACTTC
CDR3aa: CASSGRTGGQETQYF

d_gene: NA
v_gene: TRBV11-3
j_gene: TRBJ2-7
abundance: NA
CDR3nt: TGTGCCAGCAGCTTGGGACACGACAGGTCCTACGAGCAGTACTTC
CDR3aa: CASSLGHDRSYEQYF

d_gene: NA
v_gene: TRBV19
j_gene: TRBJ2-2
abundance: NA
CDR3nt: TGTGCCAGTAGTATACGCGGGAACACCGGGGAGCTGTTTTTT
CDR3aa: CASSIRGNTGELFF

d_gene: TRBD1
v_gene: TRBV13
j_gene: TRBJ2-7
abundance: NA
CDR3nt: TGTGCCAGCAGCTTAGTCAGGGGGCGCGGGTACTACGAGCAGTACTTC
CDR3aa: CASSLVRGRGYYEQYF

d_gene: NA
v_gene: TRBV9
j_gene: TRBJ2-3
abundance: NA
CDR3nt: TGTGCCAGCAGCGTAGATGGAGGGCGCGGAGATACGCAGTATTTT
CDR3aa: CASSVDGGRGDTQYF

d_gene: NA
v_gene: TRBV27
j_gene: TRBJ2-7
abundance: NA
CDR3nt: TGTGCCAGCAGTCGAGGAGGCGGTTTCTACGAGCAGTACTTC
CDR3aa: CASSRGGGFYEQYF

d_gene: TRBD1
v_gene: TRBV19
j_gene: TRBJ1-1
abundance: NA
CDR3nt: TGTGCCAGTAGTATATCGGACAGGGGTGAAGCTTTCTTT
CDR3aa: CASSISDRGEAFF

d_gene: NA
v_gene: TRBV5-1
j_gene: TRBJ2-2
abundance: NA
CDR3nt: TGCGCCAGCAGCCCGGACGGAGGGGCGAACACCGGGGAGCTGTTTTTT
CDR3aa: CASSPDGGANTGELFF

d_gene: NA
v_gene: TRBV7-2
j_gene: TRBJ2-2
abundance: NA
CDR3nt: TGTGCCAGCAGCTCCGGAGGAGTATGGAACACCGGGGAGCTGTTTTTT
CDR3aa: CASSSGGVWNTGELFF

d_gene: TRBD1
v_gene: TRBV29-1
j_gene: TRBJ1-2
abundance: NA
CDR3nt: TGCAGCGTTGAACAATGGACAGGGGAGGTCTATGGCTACACCTTC
CDR3aa: CSVEQWTGEVYGYTF

d_gene: TRBD2
v_gene: TRBV2
j_gene: TRBJ2-1
abundance: NA
CDR3nt: TGTGCCAGCAGTAGCCTGACTAGCGTTGGTTTTTCGGGCAATGAGCAGTTCTTC
CDR3aa: CASSSLTSVGFSGNEQFF

d_gene: NA
v_gene: TRBV6-6
j_gene: TRBJ1-3
abundance: NA
CDR3nt: TGTGCCAGCAGCCTCCCCGGGGGGAACACCATATATTTT
CDR3aa: CASSLPGGNTIYF

d_gene: NA
v_gene: TRBV19
j_gene: TRBJ1-3
abundance: NA
CDR3nt: TGTGCCACCCTAACGGGACTATCCTCTGGAAACACCATATATTTT
CDR3aa: CATLTGLSSGNTIYF

d_gene: NA
v_gene: TRBV2
j_gene: TRBJ1-2
abundance: NA
CDR3nt: TGTGCCAGCGGGCAGACAGTTCTTTATGGCTACACCTTC
CDR3aa: CASGQTVLYGYTF

d_gene: TRBD1
v_gene: TRBV19
j_gene: TRBJ2-2
abundance: NA
CDR3nt: TGTGCCAGTGGTACCACAGGGGACAACACCGGGGAGCTGTTTTTT
CDR3aa: CASGTTGDNTGELFF

d_gene: NA
v_gene: TRBV7-9
j_gene: TRBJ1-2
abundance: NA
CDR3nt: TGTGCCAGCAGCCGCGGGGGAGCCTATGGCTACACCTTC
CDR3aa: CASSRGGAYGYTF

d_gene: TRBD2
v_gene: TRBV19
j_gene: TRBJ2-3
abundance: NA
CDR3nt: TGTGCCAGTAGTATGTCTAGCGGGAGCACAGATACGCAGTATTTT
CDR3aa: CASSMSSGSTDTQYF

d_gene: NA
v_gene: TRBV25-1
j_gene: TRBJ2-1
abundance: NA
CDR3nt: TGTGCCAGCAGTGTGGGGGGAAGAGGCTTCTACAATGAGCAGTTCTTC
CDR3aa: CASSVGGRGFYNEQFF

d_gene: NA
v_gene: TRBV2
j_gene: TRBJ2-3
abundance: once
CDR3nt: TGTGCCAGCAGTGACGCGGGTAGCACAGATACGCAGTATTTT
CDR3aa: CASSDAGSTDTQYF

d_gene: TRBD2
v_gene: TRBV7-9
j_gene: TRBJ2-3
abundance: NA
CDR3nt: TGTGCCAGCAGCCGTAGCGGGACTGGCACAGATACGCAGTATTTT
CDR3aa: CASSRSGTGTDTQYF

d_gene: TRBD2
v_gene: TRBV5-1
j_gene: TRBJ2-1
abundance: few
CDR3nt: TGCGCCAGCAGACCCTACACTAGCGGGAGAGATGAGCAGTTCTTC
CDR3aa: CASRPYTSGRDEQFF

d_gene: TRBD2
v_gene: TRBV19
j_gene: TRBJ2-2
abundance: NA
CDR3nt: TGTGCCTCGGCGGGAGGGCTAAACACCGGGGAGCTGTTTTTT
CDR3aa: CASAGGLNTGELFF

d_gene: NA
v_gene: TRBV7-2
j_gene: TRBJ1-1
abundance: NA
CDR3nt: TGTGCCAGCAGCTTAGATGGTTGGCGGTGGAACACTGAAGCTTTCTTT
CDR3aa: CASSLDGWRWNTEAFF

d_gene: TRBD1
v_gene: TRBV2
j_gene: TRBJ1-2
abundance: NA
CDR3nt: TGTGCCAGCAGTCCCGGGACAGCTGCTAACTATGGCTACACCTTC
CDR3aa: CASSPGTAANYGYTF